This T cell receptor (beta chain) was identified during a study of vaccination and CD4 T cells after COVID-19. Across the whole study: Each post-COVID sample was drawn after diagnosis, and the median interval was roughly 100 days (range 35 to 161). A CEFX pool, an HIV-1 Nef pool, or no peptide went to control cultures.

Stated time point: late sampling 161 to 241 days after vaccination in three convalescent patients. Stated treatment: approximately 9-day PBMC culture with coronavirus spike peptide pools or control peptides (ViraFEST assay). Following expansion of antigen-specific T cells with peptide pools, ViraFEST then sequenced TCRs. Concerning this clonotype: Its target is not known.

The Oncomine TCR Beta short-read assay sequenced DNA from cultured CD4+ T cells. TCRdb passed the PCR reads through MiXCR, listing each CDR3 protein once. The sample shows some 21,000 distinct CDR3 sequences, 46% of them seen only once. The sequence came from a human donor who had recovered from COVID-19. The input for sequencing was CD4+ T cells from blood, cultured in vitro, taken about 7 months after SARS-CoV-2 vaccination.

CDR3 in DNA: TGTGCCAGTCGGTACAGGGTTGGCCAAGAGACCCAGTACTTC. Its protein product is CASRYRVGQETQYF. This sequence joins TRBV19 and TRBJ2-5; D may be TRBD1 (6 bases). The CDR3 is 14 residues long. The germline V gene has CDR1 LNHDA and CDR2 SQIVND (reference sequence). Trimming pared 8 bases from V and 1 base from J, leaving 14 bases between.